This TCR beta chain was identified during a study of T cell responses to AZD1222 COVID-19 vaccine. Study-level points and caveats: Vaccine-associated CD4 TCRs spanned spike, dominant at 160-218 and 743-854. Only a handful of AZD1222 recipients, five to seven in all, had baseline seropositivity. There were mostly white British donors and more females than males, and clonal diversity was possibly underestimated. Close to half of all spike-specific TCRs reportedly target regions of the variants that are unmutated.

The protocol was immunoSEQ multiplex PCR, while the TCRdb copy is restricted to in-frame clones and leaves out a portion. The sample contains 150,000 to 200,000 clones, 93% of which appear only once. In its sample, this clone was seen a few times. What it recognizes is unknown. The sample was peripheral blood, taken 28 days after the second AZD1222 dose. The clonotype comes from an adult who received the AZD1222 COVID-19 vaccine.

This chain's CDR3 is CASRSGGANTGELFF. As DNA, the CDR3 is TGTGCCAGCAGGAGCGGGGGGGCGAACACCGGGGAGCTGTTTTTT. This chain joins TRBV9 and TRBJ2-2, with 10 bases fitting TRBD2. Germline CDR1 SGDLS, CDR2 YYNGEE. The V gene end was trimmed by 5 bases and the J gene end by 0 bases; junction bases not matched to a gene: 1. This CDR3 region has 15 residues.